This entry describes one T cell receptor (beta chain). The source of the sample is a study of PD-L1 blockade in urothelial cancer. About the study: Treatment start was followed by blood analysis at 3 weeks (second dose) and again at 6 weeks.

Time point of the sample: pretreatment peripheral blood. V was pared by 4 bases and J by 10 bases, with 13 bases between. Germline CDR1 is SSHAT and CDR2 is FNYEAQ (reference sequence). This CDR3 contains 13 residues. Only in-frame clones appear in the TCRdb table, and some are missing; sequencing was by immunoSEQ multiplex PCR. The sample yields more than 75,000 clones, 80% to 85% seen once. This clonotype was obtained from a man between 60 and 75 years old with urothelial cancer. Sequencing was performed on PBMCs, taken around atezolizumab (anti-PD-L1) treatment. The chain employs TRBV7-7 and TRBJ1-4, with D possibly TRBD1 on 5 matching bases. Here the CDR3 reads CASSSGPVAKLFF. DNA of the CDR3: TGTGCCAGCAGCTCAGGGCCCGTCGCAAAACTGTTTTTT.